The clone carrying this T cell receptor beta chain showed up many times. The antigen is unknown. This entry is derived from a study of T cells in Graves' hyperthyroidism and ophthalmopathy. On the study more broadly: Peripheral blood specimens were obtained at initial diagnosis, prior to any treatment.

Study results and limitations: Prediction of ophthalmopathy progression came a median roughly 6.6 months pre-onset.

Amplification of TCR beta CDR3 regions was performed using RNA transcripts as template. Carried out on the TCR CDR3, a first-round RT-PCR used the HTBI primer set. MiXCR, applied by TCRdb to the multiplex PCR reads, yields one record per CDR3 protein. The sample has around 370,000 distinct CDR3 sequences; approximately 17% are singletons. Germline CDR1 and CDR2: WNHNN and SYGVQD (reference sequence). Trimming removed 3 bases from V and 7 bases from J; junction bases left unmatched: 7. The CDR3 is made up of 14 amino acids. The chain employs TRBV10-1 and TRBJ2-7; 9 nucleotides match TRBD1. Sample: blood. This receptor was obtained from a man between 18 and 29 years old with Graves' ophthalmopathy. CDR3 sequence (DNA): TGCGCCAGCAGTGACGGGACAGGGACCCAAGAGCAGTACTTC. Its protein is CASSDGTGTQEQYF.